Shown below are 25 T cell receptor beta chains from a single sample sequenced in a study of blood T cell repertoires in COVID-19. Only in-frame clones appear in the TCRdb table, and some are missing; sequencing was by immunoSEQ multiplex PCR. The repertoire consists of 150,000 to 200,000 clones, with around 79% occurring once and the leading ten covering about 6.5%. Sequenced: peripheral blood. The receptor source for this set is a woman in her thirties or forties with COVID-19, enrolled during active disease.

The V and J genes are TRBV28 and TRBJ2-7, with TRBD2 identical over 9 bases. CDR3 length equals 13 residues. V was clipped by 6 bases and J by 7 bases; unmatched bases: 7. Germline V gene data show CDR1 as MDHEN and CDR2 as SYDVKM. CDR3 nucleotides: TGTGCCAGCAGATCTAGCGGGGCGGGGGAGCAGTACTTC. The encoded protein is CASRSSGAGEQYF.

The chain uses TRBV18 and TRBJ2-6; D possibly corresponds to TRBD1 (5 bases). The CDR3 is 18 amino acids. Trimming removed 7 bases from V and 0 bases from J, with 19 bases in between. Germline V gene sequence: CDR1 KGHSH, CDR2 LQKENI. CDR3 amino acids: CASYTGGTLNSGANVLTF. The CDR3 nucleotides read TGTGCCAGCTACACAGGCGGCACCTTGAACTCTGGGGCCAACGTCCTGACTTTC.

This rearrangement joins TRBV5-1 to TRBJ2-1; D may be TRBD2 (6 bases). This CDR3 region has 14 residues. Germline lookup yields CDR1 SGHRS and CDR2 YFSETQ. The V end lost 4 bases, the J end lost 5 bases, and 13 bases lay between the germline ends. The CDR3 loop is CASSPVAGHNEQFF. CDR3 nucleotides: TGCGCCAGCAGCCCCGTTGCGGGGCACAATGAGCAGTTCTTC.

The gene calls are TRBV5-4 and TRBJ2-5; 8 nucleotides agree with TRBD2. CDR1 and CDR2 (germline): SGHNT, YYREEE (reference sequence). This CDR3 is built from 14 residues. V lost 3 bases, J lost 4 bases, and 5 bases stayed unmatched. As DNA, the CDR3 is TGTGCCAGCAGCTCGACTAGCGCGGGAGAGACCCAGTACTTC. This codes for CASSSTSAGETQYF.

The rearrangement joins TRBV5-6 to TRBJ2-5, with D tentatively TRBD1 (6 bases). There are 15 residues in the CDR3. Trimming removed 4 bases at V and 1 base at J, with 14 bases between. The V gene's germline CDR1 is SGHDT and CDR2 YYEEEE. The CDR3: CASSRTGQIQETQYF. The CDR3 DNA follows: TGTGCCAGCAGCCGCACTGGACAGATCCAAGAGACCCAGTACTTC.

The gene calls are TRBV30 and TRBJ1-6, with 11 bases fitting TRBD1. The trim removed 5 bases at V and 4 bases at J, leaving 7 bases unmatched. The CDR3 length is 16 residues. The germline V gene encodes CDR1 GTSNPN and CDR2 SVGIG (reference sequence). The CDR3 region has the DNA TGTGCCTGGCAGGGACAGGGGGGGACTTATAATTCACCCCTCCACTTT. Protein: CAWQGQGGTYNSPLHF.

This clone was picked up a small number of times. This rearrangement joins TRBV9 to TRBJ2-2, with TRBD1 matching over 12 bases. Germline CDR1 is SGDLS and CDR2 is YYNGEE. J gave up 3 bases and V 3 bases, and 9 bases lay outside the gene matches. The CDR3 extends over 18 amino acids. The CDR3 DNA follows: TGTGCCAGCAGCGACGGGACAGGGGGCACCCTTTACACCGGGGAGCTGTTTTTT. It is translated as CASSDGTGGTLYTGELFF. Looking up the rest from reference TRBV9 and TRBJ2-2 gives the full variable domain: DSGVTQTPKHLITATGQRVTLRCSPRSGDLSVYWYQQSLDQGLQFLIQYYNGEERAKGNILERFSAQQFPDLHSELNLSSLELGDSALYFCASSDGTGGTLYTGELFFGEGSRLTVL.

The chain employs TRBV28 and TRBJ2-7; 11 positions match TRBD2. This CDR3 is built from 16 residues. The trim removed 3 bases at V and 2 bases at J, leaving 6 bases unmatched. From germline, CDR1 is MDHEN and CDR2 SYDVKM. DNA of the CDR3: TGTGCCAGCAGTTTTAGCGGGAGGGCCCGGGCCTACGAGCAGTACTTC. As protein: CASSFSGRARAYEQYF.

This chain connects TRBV6-2 or TRBV6-3 to TRBJ1-5; the D gene is possibly TRBD1 (5 bases). Trimming removed 4 bases at V and 0 bases at J, with 10 bases between. Per the germline V gene, CDR1 is MNHEY and CDR2 is SVGEGT. The CDR3 runs 15 residues. The CDR3 region has the DNA TGTGCCAGCAGTTGGGGCAGGGCTAGCAATCAGCCCCAGCATTTT. It specifies CASSWGRASNQPQHF.

The J gene is TRBJ1-5, the V gene TRBV30; TRBD1 is a possible D gene (5 bases). Trimming removed 0 bases at V and 0 bases at J, with 9 bases between. The CDR3 is 15 amino acids. From germline, CDR1 is GTSNPN and CDR2 SVGIG (reference sequence). The CDR3 is CAWSVGQYSNQPQHF. The CDR3 region has the DNA TGTGCCTGGAGTGTGGGGCAGTATAGCAATCAGCCCCAGCATTTT.

The chain is built from TRBV10-3 and TRBJ1-2, with TRBD1 identical over 8 bases. This CDR3 region has 15 residues. The germline V gene encodes CDR1 ENHRY and CDR2 SYGVKD. V lost 4 bases and J lost 2; bases outside the gene matches: 6. The CDR3 loop reads CAISGGQGENYGYTF. CDR3 coding DNA: TGTGCCATCAGTGGCGGACAGGGTGAAAACTATGGCTACACCTTC.

In this sample, this clone turned up a few times. This CDR3 is also generated by other DNA sequences in the sample. V is TRBV9 and J is TRBJ2-1, with TRBD1 as a possible D gene (5 bases). Germline CDR1 reads SGDLS; CDR2 reads YYNGEE. The CDR3 extends over 15 amino acids. V shed 0 bases and J shed 1 base, with 8 bases lying between them. CDR3 protein: CASSVGQGSYNEQFF. In DNA, the CDR3 is TGTGCCAGCAGCGTAGGCCAGGGATCCTACAATGAGCAGTTCTTC. The variable domain in full, completed from reference TRBV9 and TRBJ2-1, reads DSGVTQTPKHLITATGQRVTLRCSPRSGDLSVYWYQQSLDQGLQFLIQYYNGEERAKGNILERFSAQQFPDLHSELNLSSLELGDSALYFCASSVGQGSYNEQFFGPGTRLTVL.

The chain links TRBV9 to TRBJ2-7, with 7 bases aligning to TRBD2. There are 13 residues in the CDR3. With 0 bases clipped from V and 7 bases from J, the junction kept 4 bases outside the gene matches. Germline-derived CDR1 and CDR2 are SGDLS and YYNGEE. The CDR3 DNA is TGTGCCAGCAGCGTAGGATTGCGGGGGGAGCAGTACTTC. It is translated as CASSVGLRGEQYF. The complete variable domain, with remaining parts taken from reference TRBV9 and TRBJ2-7, reads DSGVTQTPKHLITATGQRVTLRCSPRSGDLSVYWYQQSLDQGLQFLIQYYNGEERAKGNILERFSAQQFPDLHSELNLSSLELGDSALYFCASSVGLRGEQYFGPGTRLTVT.

The V and J genes are TRBV18 and TRBJ1-5; 10 bases align to TRBD1. CDR1 is KGHSH, CDR2 LQKENI, per germline. The CDR3 contains 17 residues. Trimming took 0 bases from V and 2 from J; bases not matched to a gene: 4. The CDR3 region has the DNA TGTGCCAGCTCACCACCGGGGACAGGGGTGGGCAATCAGCCCCAGCATTTT. Its translation: CASSPPGTGVGNQPQHF. The full variable domain, in which reference TRBV18 and TRBJ1-5 provide the parts outside the CDR3, is NAGVMQNPRHLVRRRGQEARLRCSPMKGHSHVYWYRQLPEEGLKFMVYLQKENIIDESGMPKERFSAEFPKEGPSILRIQQVVRGDSAAYFCASSPPGTGVGNQPQHFGDGTRLSIL.

This rearrangement joins TRBV7-9 to TRBJ2-5, with D possibly TRBD2 on 6 matching bases. With 3 bases removed from V and 5 bases from J, the gap between germline ends came to 10 bases. This CDR3 has 13 residues. Germline lookup yields CDR1 SEHNR and CDR2 FQNEAQ (reference sequence). CDR3 coding DNA: TGTGCCAGCAGCTTGGGACTTAGGGAGACCCAGTACTTC. It is translated as CASSLGLRETQYF.

The chain recombines TRBV18 with TRBJ2-3; 8 bases align to TRBD1. This CDR3 has 17 amino acids. Germline assignment: CDR1 KGHSH and CDR2 LQKENI. V dropped 1 base and J dropped 3; count of bases not matched to a gene: 9. CDR3 sequence reads: CASSPLARTGRTDTQYF. The CDR3, as DNA: TGTGCCAGCTCACCACTCGCCAGGACAGGGAGGACAGATACGCAGTATTTT.

The chain employs TRBV2 and TRBJ2-7, with 7 positions matching TRBD2. Per germline, CDR1 SNHLY and CDR2 FYNNEI. The CDR3 extends over 13 amino acids. V dropped 3 bases and J dropped 12; count of bases not matched to a gene: 11. For the CDR3, the DNA is TGTGCCAGCAGTGAGGGCGGGAGACCAGTCCCGTACTTC. Translated, it gives CASSEGGRPVPYF.

V usage is TRBV6-5 and J usage is TRBJ1-1; D is ambiguous. The V end was cut by 2 bases, the J end by 1 base, with 14 bases between. Germline V gives CDR1 MNHEY, CDR2 SVGAGI. This CDR3 is 16 amino acids long. CDR3 in DNA: TGTGCCAGCAGTTACGACAAGGCAAACCGGAACACTGAAGCTTTCTTT. This gives the protein CASSYDKANRNTEAFF.

The chain carries TRBV6-1 and TRBJ2-7; 10 bases match TRBD2. This CDR3 comprises 16 residues. Germline V lookup: CDR1 MNHNS, CDR2 SASEGT. V shed 4 bases, J shed 1 base, and the junction held 7 bases outside the gene matches. The DNA of the CDR3 is TGTGCCAGCAGTGGCGTCACTAGCGGGGAGTCCTACGAGCAGTACTTC. Its protein is CASSGVTSGESYEQYF.

V is TRBV15 and J is TRBJ2-1; a weak D match, TRBD1 (6 bases). Trimming pared 3 bases from V and 7 bases from J, leaving 16 bases between. Germline V CDR1 and CDR2: LNHNV, YYDKDF (reference sequence). The CDR3 extends over 15 amino acids. The CDR3 coding sequence is TGTGCCACCAGCAGCAACAGGGTCTCGGGTAATGAGCAGTTCTTC. This codes for CATSSNRVSGNEQFF.

The rearrangement uses TRBV30 and TRBJ1-6; D may be TRBD1 (6 bases). The CDR3 spans 15 residues. The germline CDR1 and CDR2 sequences are GTSNPN and SVGIG (reference sequence). The ends were cut back, 4 bases at V and 10 bases at J, with 20 bases in the middle. DNA of the CDR3: TGTGCCTGGACCCAAGGGGGGGGGCTGCGGTCACCCCTCCACTTT. As protein: CAWTQGGGLRSPLHF.

This clone was seen only a few times. The chain has TRBV30 and TRBJ2-3, with TRBD2 identical over 8 bases. J lost 4 bases, V lost 0 bases, and 9 bases had no gene match. Germline lookup yields CDR1 GTSNPN and CDR2 SVGIG (reference sequence). There are 16 residues in the CDR3. Here the CDR3 reads CAWSVAGAGSADTQYF. The CDR3 nucleotides read TGTGCCTGGAGTGTAGCGGGAGCGGGGTCTGCAGATACGCAGTATTTT.

This clone was counted once. The V call is TRBV6-5, the J call TRBJ2-3; D is unclear. The germline V gene has CDR1 MNHEY and CDR2 SVGAGI. CDR3 length: 14 residues. The V end was cut by 0 bases, the J end by 1 base, with 5 bases between. Written as DNA, the CDR3 is TGTGCCAGCAGTTACTCGAGAGGCACAGATACGCAGTATTTT. Its translation: CASSYSRGTDTQYF.

The V and J genes are TRBV5-1 and TRBJ2-1; 8 positions agree with TRBD1. The CDR3 is 15 residues long. Germline CDR1 SGHRS, CDR2 YFSETQ. Unmatched junction bases numbered 4, after V lost 3 bases and J lost 2 bases. The CDR3 reads CASSSGQGPYNEQFF. The CDR3, as DNA: TGCGCCAGCAGCTCCGGACAGGGACCCTACAATGAGCAGTTCTTC.

The genes are TRBV3-1 (or the pseudogene TRBV3-2) and TRBJ2-2; 9 bases map to TRBD2. Looked up from germline, CDR1 is LGHDT and CDR2 is YNNKEL (reference sequence). The CDR3 consists of 14 residues. J gave up 1 base and V 8 bases, and 2 bases lay outside the gene matches. The CDR3, as DNA: TGTGCCAGCTATAGCGGGGGGAACACCGGGGAGCTGTTTTTT. This sequence encodes CASYSGGNTGELFF.